Listed below are T cell receptor beta chains from one sample, sequenced in a study of T cells in localized non-small cell lung cancer. Clones were read by immunoSEQ multiplex PCR, and TCRdb kept only the in-frame ones, dropping some. The sample lists under 45,000 clones, about 83% occurring once. Source: PBMCs, taken before any cancer treatment. The receptor set was obtained from a man aged 40 to 69 with stage II lung adenocarcinoma. CDR3s include the opening cysteine and the closing phenylalanine or tryptophan. The order of the fields is D gene, V gene, clone size, J gene, CDR3 length, CDR3 protein, CDR3 DNA. The D gene is left open where the match is weak. Rows may omit the clone size; those that give it use once, few, many or a size class.

d_gene: TRBD2; v_gene: TRBV11-1; abundance: once; j_gene: TRBJ2-6; len: 14; CDR3aa: CASRSGGEANVLTF; CDR3nt: TGTGCCAGCAGATCGGGGGGTGAGGCCAACGTCCTGACTTTC
d_gene: NA; v_gene: TRBV10-2; abundance: NA; j_gene: TRBJ2-1; len: 12; CDR3aa: CASSATTNEQFF; CDR3nt: TGCGCCAGCAGTGCTACGACCAACGAGCAGTTCTTC
d_gene: NA; v_gene: TRBV4-3; abundance: medium-sized; j_gene: TRBJ1-5; len: 13; CDR3aa: CASSPSRDQPQHF; CDR3nt: TGCGCCAGCAGCCCTAGTCGGGATCAGCCCCAGCATTTT
d_gene: NA; v_gene: TRBV19; abundance: NA; j_gene: TRBJ2-7; len: 13; CDR3aa: CASSPNVRAEQYF; CDR3nt: TGTGCCAGTAGCCCAAACGTCAGGGCTGAGCAGTACTTC
d_gene: NA; v_gene: TRBV6-5; abundance: once; j_gene: TRBJ2-7; len: 14; CDR3aa: CASSYGQRLREQYF; CDR3nt: TGTGCCAGCAGTTACGGGCAGAGGCTGCGCGAGCAGTACTTC
d_gene: TRBD1; v_gene: TRBV7-3; abundance: NA; j_gene: TRBJ2-1; len: 16; CDR3aa: CASSLARDRGLGEQFF; CDR3nt: TGTGCCAGCAGCTTGGCCCGGGACAGGGGGCTCGGTGAGCAGTTCTTC
d_gene: TRBD2; v_gene: TRBV4-1; abundance: NA; j_gene: TRBJ2-1; len: 21; CDR3aa: CASSPTSQVVAGGHSTNEQFF; CDR3nt: TGCGCCAGCAGCCCGACCTCGCAGGTAGTAGCGGGGGGCCATTCCACAAATGAGCAGTTCTTC
d_gene: TRBD2; v_gene: TRBV7-8; abundance: NA; j_gene: TRBJ2-5; len: 13; CDR3aa: CASSRRGGETQYF; CDR3nt: TGTGCCAGCAGCCGCCGGGGGGGGGAGACCCAGTACTTC
d_gene: NA; v_gene: TRBV15; abundance: few; j_gene: TRBJ1-1; len: 13; CDR3aa: CATSLDTNTEAFF; CDR3nt: TGTGCCACCAGCCTAGACACGAACACTGAAGCTTTCTTT
d_gene: NA; v_gene: TRBV5-1; abundance: NA; j_gene: TRBJ2-1; len: 16; CDR3aa: CASSLVGAGLSNEQFF; CDR3nt: TGCGCCAGCAGCTTGGTGGGTGCGGGACTTTCCAATGAGCAGTTCTTC
d_gene: NA; v_gene: TRBV5-1; abundance: NA; j_gene: TRBJ1-1; len: 17; CDR3aa: CASSWTTGWRQSTEAFF; CDR3nt: TGCGCCAGCAGCTGGACCACAGGGTGGCGGCAAAGCACTGAAGCTTTCTTT
d_gene: NA; v_gene: TRBV2; abundance: few; j_gene: TRBJ1-2; len: 13; CDR3aa: CASSPRDNYGYTF; CDR3nt: TGTGCCAGCAGCCCCAGGGATAACTATGGCTACACCTTC
d_gene: TRBD1; v_gene: TRBV4-2; abundance: NA; j_gene: TRBJ2-7; len: 15; CDR3aa: CASSHQGTGGYEQYF; CDR3nt: TGTGCCAGCAGCCACCAGGGGACAGGAGGGTACGAGCAGTACTTC
d_gene: NA; v_gene: TRBV7-3; abundance: NA; j_gene: TRBJ1-1; len: 13; CDR3aa: CASSYTGFTEAFF; CDR3nt: TGTGCCAGCAGCTATACAGGTTTCACTGAAGCTTTCTTT
d_gene: NA; v_gene: TRBV5-1; abundance: NA; j_gene: TRBJ2-3; len: 16; CDR3aa: CASSLNDPRRGDTQYF; CDR3nt: TGCGCCAGCAGCTTAAATGACCCGAGGCGGGGAGATACGCAGTATTTT
d_gene: TRBD1; v_gene: TRBV7-9; abundance: once; j_gene: TRBJ2-3; len: 15; CDR3aa: CASTPGTGGIDTQYF; CDR3nt: TGTGCCAGCACCCCCGGGACAGGGGGCATAGATACGCAGTATTTT
d_gene: TRBD1; v_gene: TRBV25-1; abundance: NA; j_gene: TRBJ2-5; len: 15; CDR3aa: CASSEFVGQGETQYF; CDR3nt: TGTGCCAGCAGTGAATTTGTGGGACAGGGAGAGACCCAGTACTTC
d_gene: NA; v_gene: TRBV6-1; abundance: once; j_gene: TRBJ2-7; len: 13; CDR3aa: CASSVGFTYEQYF; CDR3nt: TGTGCCAGCAGTGTAGGGTTCACCTACGAGCAGTACTTC
d_gene: TRBD2; v_gene: TRBV30; abundance: NA; j_gene: TRBJ2-3; len: 15; CDR3aa: CAWSFRGGSTDTQYF; CDR3nt: TGTGCCTGGAGTTTCCGGGGGGGTAGCACAGATACGCAGTATTTT
d_gene: NA; v_gene: TRBV11-1; abundance: once; j_gene: TRBJ1-2; len: 16; CDR3aa: CASSTRERERYYGYTF; CDR3nt: TGTGCCAGCAGCACCCGGGAGCGGGAGAGGTACTATGGCTACACCTTC
d_gene: NA; v_gene: TRBV19; abundance: once; j_gene: TRBJ2-5; len: 14; CDR3aa: CASSIRNSQETQYF; CDR3nt: TGTGCCAGTAGTATTCGAAACAGCCAAGAGACCCAGTACTTC
d_gene: NA; v_gene: TRBV6-5; abundance: once; j_gene: TRBJ2-1; len: 15; CDR3aa: CASSKGGREYNEQFF; CDR3nt: TGTGCCAGCAGTAAGGGGGGGAGGGAATACAATGAGCAGTTCTTC
d_gene: NA; v_gene: TRBV6-5; abundance: once; j_gene: TRBJ1-1; len: 14; CDR3aa: CASSYGALATEAFF; CDR3nt: TGTGCCAGCAGTTACGGGGCTTTGGCCACTGAAGCTTTCTTT
d_gene: NA; v_gene: TRBV28; abundance: NA; j_gene: TRBJ1-5; len: 13; CDR3aa: CASKVGVYQPQHF; CDR3nt: TGTGCCAGCAAGGTAGGGGTTTATCAGCCCCAGCATTTT
d_gene: NA; v_gene: TRBV27; abundance: NA; j_gene: TRBJ1-2; len: 13; CDR3aa: CASSEYRLGGYTF; CDR3nt: TGTGCCAGCAGTGAATACAGGCTGGGCGGCTACACCTTC
d_gene: NA; v_gene: TRBV9; abundance: NA; j_gene: TRBJ2-1; len: 17; CDR3aa: CASNQGGRGRSYNEQFF; CDR3nt: TGTGCCAGCAACCAGGGCGGGCGGGGACGGTCCTACAATGAGCAGTTCTTC
d_gene: TRBD2; v_gene: TRBV2; abundance: NA; j_gene: TRBJ2-7; len: 13; CDR3aa: CASSDVGRPEQYF; CDR3nt: TGTGCCAGCAGTGACGTCGGGAGGCCCGAGCAGTACTTC
d_gene: TRBD1; v_gene: TRBV11-1; abundance: NA; j_gene: TRBJ2-7; len: 12; CDR3aa: CASQGDSYEQYF; CDR3nt: TGTGCCAGTCAGGGGGATTCCTACGAGCAGTACTTC
d_gene: NA; v_gene: TRBV27; abundance: NA; j_gene: TRBJ1-1; len: 14; CDR3aa: CASSAGPFAAEAFF; CDR3nt: TGTGCCAGCAGTGCCGGACCCTTTGCCGCTGAAGCTTTCTTT
d_gene: TRBD2; v_gene: TRBV28; abundance: NA; j_gene: TRBJ2-5; len: 17; CDR3aa: CASSSRIAGDGIETQYF; CDR3nt: TGTGCCAGCAGTTCGCGGATAGCGGGAGACGGGATTGAGACCCAGTACTTC
d_gene: NA; v_gene: TRBV5-1; abundance: NA; j_gene: TRBJ1-1; len: 15; CDR3aa: CASSLVATGNTEAFF; CDR3nt: TGCGCCAGCAGCTTGGTAGCGACAGGGAACACTGAAGCTTTCTTT
d_gene: NA; v_gene: TRBV4-2; abundance: NA; j_gene: TRBJ2-1; len: 16; CDR3aa: CASSQRGGLGYNEQFF; CDR3nt: TGTGCCAGCAGCCAAAGGGGTGGGCTTGGCTACAATGAGCAGTTCTTC
d_gene: TRBD2; v_gene: TRBV7-2; abundance: NA; j_gene: TRBJ2-7; len: 16; CDR3aa: CASSFFPSGLSYEQYF; CDR3nt: TGTGCCAGCAGCTTTTTCCCTAGCGGGTTATCCTACGAGCAGTACTTC
d_gene: TRBD2; v_gene: TRBV4-2; abundance: NA; j_gene: TRBJ2-1; len: 16; CDR3aa: CASSQELAGSENEQFF; CDR3nt: TGTGCCAGCAGCCAAGAACTAGCGGGGTCGGAGAATGAGCAGTTCTTC
d_gene: NA; v_gene: TRBV29-1; abundance: NA; j_gene: TRBJ2-3; len: 15; CDR3aa: CSGNSRIASTDTQYF; CDR3nt: TGCAGCGGGAATTCCAGGATTGCGAGCACAGATACGCAGTATTTT
d_gene: NA; v_gene: TRBV2; abundance: NA; j_gene: TRBJ2-2; len: 13; CDR3aa: CASLGRDTGELFF; CDR3nt: TGTGCCAGCCTGGGCCGGGACACCGGGGAGCTGTTTTTT
d_gene: NA; v_gene: TRBV10-3; abundance: medium-sized; j_gene: TRBJ2-1; len: 15; CDR3aa: CAISDRTVSYNEQFF; CDR3nt: TGTGCCATCAGTGACAGGACCGTCTCCTACAATGAGCAGTTCTTC
d_gene: NA; v_gene: TRBV5-1; abundance: NA; j_gene: TRBJ2-3; len: 16; CDR3aa: CASSPRTAPGADTQYF; CDR3nt: TGCGCCAGCAGCCCCCGGACTGCTCCCGGGGCAGATACGCAGTATTTT
d_gene: NA; v_gene: TRBV6-1; abundance: NA; j_gene: TRBJ1-1; len: 13; CDR3aa: CASSLLGYSKAFF; CDR3nt: TGTGCCAGCAGTCTCCTTGGATATAGTAAAGCTTTCTTT
d_gene: NA; v_gene: TRBV2; abundance: once; j_gene: TRBJ2-2; len: 13; CDR3aa: CASKGVNTGELFF; CDR3nt: TGTGCCAGCAAAGGAGTTAACACCGGGGAGCTGTTTTTT
d_gene: TRBD1; v_gene: TRBV11-2; abundance: few; j_gene: TRBJ2-5; len: 15; CDR3aa: CASSLVARGSETQYF; CDR3nt: TGTGCCAGCAGCTTAGTGGCCAGGGGGTCTGAGACCCAGTACTTC
d_gene: NA; v_gene: TRBV28; abundance: NA; j_gene: TRBJ1-2; len: 14; CDR3aa: CASSLGYSVYGYTF; CDR3nt: TGTGCCAGCAGTTTAGGGTACAGCGTCTATGGCTACACCTTC
d_gene: NA; v_gene: TRBV7-3; abundance: NA; j_gene: TRBJ2-7; len: 13; CDR3aa: CASSFGKGGQQYF; CDR3nt: TGTGCCAGCAGCTTCGGGAAGGGTGGGCAGCAGTACTTC
d_gene: NA; v_gene: TRBV4-3; abundance: NA; j_gene: TRBJ2-1; len: 17; CDR3aa: CASSQDSPHLSYNEQFF; CDR3nt: TGCGCCAGCAGCCAAGATTCGCCCCACCTTTCCTACAATGAGCAGTTCTTC
d_gene: NA; v_gene: TRBV7-3; abundance: NA; j_gene: TRBJ2-1; len: 12; CDR3aa: CASSSTETEQFF; CDR3nt: TGTGCCAGCAGCTCGACTGAGACTGAGCAGTTCTTC
d_gene: TRBD2; v_gene: TRBV7-7; abundance: once; j_gene: TRBJ2-5; len: 15; CDR3aa: CASSMGLAGGETQYF; CDR3nt: TGTGCCAGCAGCATGGGACTAGCGGGGGGAGAGACCCAGTACTTC
d_gene: TRBD2; v_gene: TRBV7-9; abundance: NA; j_gene: TRBJ2-1; len: 16; CDR3aa: CASSLVGLAGEREQFF; CDR3nt: TGTGCCAGCAGCTTAGTAGGACTAGCGGGAGAACGCGAGCAGTTCTTC
d_gene: TRBD1; v_gene: TRBV14; abundance: few; j_gene: TRBJ2-7; len: 15; CDR3aa: CASSQETGASYEQYF; CDR3nt: TGTGCCAGCAGCCAAGAAACAGGGGCCTCCTACGAGCAGTACTTC
d_gene: NA; v_gene: TRBV6-1; abundance: NA; j_gene: TRBJ2-4; len: 13; CDR3aa: CASSESKKNIQYF; CDR3nt: TGTGCCAGCAGTGAATCCAAGAAAAACATTCAGTACTTC
d_gene: NA; v_gene: TRBV6-5; abundance: NA; j_gene: TRBJ1-4; len: 13; CDR3aa: CASSYRAREKLFF; CDR3nt: TGTGCCAGCAGTTACAGGGCCAGAGAAAAACTGTTTTTT
d_gene: NA; v_gene: TRBV5-5; abundance: NA; j_gene: TRBJ2-3; len: 14; CDR3aa: CASSYTGRTDTQYF; CDR3nt: TGTGCCAGCAGCTATACAGGGAGGACAGATACGCAGTATTTT
d_gene: NA; v_gene: TRBV29-1; abundance: few; j_gene: TRBJ1-1; len: 14; CDR3aa: CSAQVRGDLTEAFF; CDR3nt: TGCAGCGCTCAAGTCCGAGGGGACCTCACTGAAGCTTTCTTT
d_gene: TRBD1; v_gene: TRBV28; abundance: NA; j_gene: TRBJ2-2; len: 15; CDR3aa: CASRQTGKGTGELFF; CDR3nt: TGTGCCAGCAGGCAGACAGGGAAGGGCACCGGGGAGCTGTTTTTT
d_gene: NA; v_gene: TRBV2; abundance: NA; j_gene: TRBJ2-7; len: 12; CDR3aa: CASSVLAYEQYF; CDR3nt: TGTGCCAGCAGTGTATTGGCCTACGAGCAGTACTTC